Listed here are 2 T cell receptor beta chains from one sample, sequenced in a study of spatial heterogeneity in lung cancer. TCRdb reanalysed the 5' RACE reads using MiXCR and keeps one entry per CDR3 protein. This table has about 11,000 distinct CDR3 sequences, nearly 4% appearing once. Time point denoted: sample taken at primary tumor resection. Frozen PBMC, nontumor lung or tumor provided whole RNA, which was sequenced unsorted. The sample was normal lung tissue next to the tumor, taken at surgery. The source is a male donor with early-stage non-small cell lung cancer.

In its sample, this clonotype ranks as medium-sized. A library made for alpha chains picked up this beta chain off target, so its size means little. The chain links TRBV6-1 to TRBJ2-2; 7 positions agree with TRBD2. The germline V gene has CDR1 MNHNS and CDR2 SASEGT. The CDR3 has 18 residues. The V and J ends lost 1 base and 0 bases, in that order; junction bases with no gene match: 8. The CDR3 is CASSEVVSRGTNTGELFF. CDR3 nucleotides: TGTGCCAGCAGTGAAGTGGTTTCGCGGGGGACGAACACCGGGGAGCTGTTTTTT.

This clonotype was seen many times. Little can be read into the size of this beta chain, an off-target read in a library designed for alpha chains. The chain recombines TRBV12-3 or TRBV12-4 with TRBJ2-3; D is perhaps TRBD2 (6 bases). Trimming stripped 2 bases from V and 0 bases from J, with 12 bases between. The CDR3 length is 16 residues. CDR3 region: CASSLLGGDSTDTQYF. CDR3 nucleotide sequence: TGTGCCAGCAGTTTATTGGGCGGGGACAGCACAGATACGCAGTATTTT.